Listed here is a single T cell receptor (beta chain). The sample originates from a study of blood T cell repertoires in COVID-19. The table came from immunoSEQ multiplex PCR; TCRdb's copy has only in-frame clones and leaves some out. The sample lists around 140,000 clones, around 87% occurring once. Trimming took 6 bases from V and 2 from J, leaving 19 bases between them. The germline gives CDR1 SGHTA, CDR2 FQGNSA. This CDR3 region has 17 residues. The chain recombines TRBV7-2 with TRBJ2-2; tentatively, D is TRBD2 (6 bases). The TCR comes from a man in his fifties with active COVID-19. Sample: peripheral blood. The CDR3 reads CASRHGGWGYNTGELFF. The CDR3 DNA reads TGTGCCAGCAGACACGGGGGTTGGGGATATAACACCGGGGAGCTGTTTTTT.